This TCR beta chain was obtained from a study of cytomegalovirus exposure and HLA in healthy donors. Both 60 Vbeta primers and 13 Jbeta primers went into the PCR. Assay: immunoSEQ multiplex PCR; the TCRdb copy retains only in-frame clones and omits some. The table records fewer than 110,000 clones, roughly 82% of them present only once. For this clone: No antigen is known for it.

Overall study findings and caveats: The authors reported that TCR beta sequences could predict HLA-A and HLA-B alleles. These predictions were accurate for most subjects in the first cohort. The productive fraction for most TCR beta V segments was about 90% or about 30% in an earlier analysis. Associated with HLA alleles at 0.05 false discovery rate in a later analysis were around 17,000 TCR beta sequences. It was likely that a cluster of highly shared sequence variants was a sequencing artifact.

Material: PBMCs. The sequence derives from a young man in good health and CMV-seropositive.

CDR3 sequence: CASSSDRSGYTF. In DNA form, the CDR3 reads TGCGCCAGCAGCTCGGACAGAAGTGGCTACACCTTC. The rearrangement links TRBV5-1 to TRBJ1-2, with a weak D call TRBD1 (6 bases). Looked up from germline, CDR1 is SGHRS and CDR2 is YFSETQ. The V end lost 3 bases, the J end lost 7 bases, and 10 bases lay between the germline ends. The CDR3 is made up of 12 amino acids.